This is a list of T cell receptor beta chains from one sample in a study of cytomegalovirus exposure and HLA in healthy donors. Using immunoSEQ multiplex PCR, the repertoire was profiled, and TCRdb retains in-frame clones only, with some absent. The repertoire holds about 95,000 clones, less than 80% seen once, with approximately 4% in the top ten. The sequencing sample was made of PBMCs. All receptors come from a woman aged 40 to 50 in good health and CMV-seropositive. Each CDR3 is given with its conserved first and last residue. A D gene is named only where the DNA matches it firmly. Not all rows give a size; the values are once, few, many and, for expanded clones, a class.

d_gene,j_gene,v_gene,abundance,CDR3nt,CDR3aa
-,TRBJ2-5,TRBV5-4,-,TGTGCCAGCTCCTCTTCAGGGGACCAAGAGACCCAGTACTTC,CASSSSGDQETQYF
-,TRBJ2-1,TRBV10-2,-,TGCGCCAGCAAGGTGGGATCGGGGATGCACAATGAGCAGTTCTTC,CASKVGSGMHNEQFF
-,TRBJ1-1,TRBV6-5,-,TGTGCCAGCAGACTCCTCAGGGACACTGAAGCTTTCTTT,CASRLLRDTEAFF
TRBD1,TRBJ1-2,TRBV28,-,TGTGCCAGCAGCACAGGGGGTGCCTATGGCTACACCTTC,CASSTGGAYGYTF
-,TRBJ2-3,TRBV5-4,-,TGTGCCAGCAGCTTGGTCGGGGGAGGAAGCACAGATACGCAGTATTTT,CASSLVGGGSTDTQYF
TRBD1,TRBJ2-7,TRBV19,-,TGTGCCAGTAGTACCTCGACAGGGTCCTACGAGCAGTACTTC,CASSTSTGSYEQYF
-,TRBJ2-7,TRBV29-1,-,TGCAGCGTTGTTGAGCGGGACACGGTATACGAGCAGTACTTC,CSVVERDTVYEQYF
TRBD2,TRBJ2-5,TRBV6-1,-,TGTGCCAGCAGTGACTGCTGCCCCTCCCGACCAGCGGGAGGAGGAGAGACCCAGTACTTC,CASSDCCPSRPAGGGETQYF
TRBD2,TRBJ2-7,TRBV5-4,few,TGTGCCAGCAGTGAGGGACTAGCCTACGAGCAGTACTTC,CASSEGLAYEQYF
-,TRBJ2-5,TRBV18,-,TGTGCCAGCTCACCGTCAGGGTCAGAGACCCAGTACTTC,CASSPSGSETQYF
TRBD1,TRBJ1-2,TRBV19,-,TGTGCCAGTAGTCCCCAAAGACCGGACAGGCGTCGTGGCTACACCTTC,CASSPQRPDRRRGYTF
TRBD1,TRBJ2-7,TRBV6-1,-,TGTGCCAGCAGCGCAATTCCGGGACAGGGTTACGAGCAGTACTTC,CASSAIPGQGYEQYF
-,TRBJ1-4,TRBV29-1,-,TGCAGCGTGTACAAACAGGGATCGACTAATGAAAAACTGTTTTTT,CSVYKQGSTNEKLFF
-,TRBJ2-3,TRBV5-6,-,TGTGCCAGCAGCCCGAGGGAGCACAAGTCAGATACGCAGTATTTT,CASSPREHKSDTQYF
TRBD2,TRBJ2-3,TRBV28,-,TGTGCCAGCAGTTTCGGTAGCGGGAGATTGAATACGCAGTATTTT,CASSFGSGRLNTQYF
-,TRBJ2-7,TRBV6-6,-,TGTGCCAGCAGCCCCCAGGGCTCCTACGAGCAGTACTTC,CASSPQGSYEQYF
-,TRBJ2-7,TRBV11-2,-,TGTGCCAGCAGCTTAGCTCCCGGCTACGAGCAGTACTTC,CASSLAPGYEQYF
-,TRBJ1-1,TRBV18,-,TGTGCCAGCTCACCAACGGGGAACACTGAAGCTTTCTTT,CASSPTGNTEAFF
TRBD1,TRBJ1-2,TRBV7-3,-,TGTGCCAGCAGCGCTTCCCCTCCGGGACAGGGAAACTATGGCTACACCTTC,CASSASPPGQGNYGYTF
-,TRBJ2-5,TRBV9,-,TGTGCCAGCAGCGTACAGGGGAGAGGCCAAGAGACCCAGTACTTC,CASSVQGRGQETQYF
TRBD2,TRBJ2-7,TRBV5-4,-,TGTGCCAGCAGCTTGGTCCCAAATACGGGGACTAGCGGGAGTGGGTACGAGCAGTACTTC,CASSLVPNTGTSGSGYEQYF
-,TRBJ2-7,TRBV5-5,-,TGTGCCAGCAGCTTGTGGGGGGGCACCACCTACGAGCAGTACTTC,CASSLWGGTTYEQYF
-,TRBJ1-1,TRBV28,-,TGTGCCAGCTCAGGGTTGTCGGACACTGAAGCTTTCTTT,CASSGLSDTEAFF
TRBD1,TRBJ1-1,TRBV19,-,TGTGCCTTTCTCCGGGACAGTAGCTTAAACACTGAAGCTTTCTTT,CAFLRDSSLNTEAFF
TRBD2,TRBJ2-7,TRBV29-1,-,TGCAGCGTCTCCGGGACTAGCGGGAGTACCTACGAGCAGTACTTC,CSVSGTSGSTYEQYF
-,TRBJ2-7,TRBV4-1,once,TGCGCCAGCAGCCAGGGCAACAGCTACGAGCAGTACTTC,CASSQGNSYEQYF
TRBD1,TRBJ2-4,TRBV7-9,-,TGTGCCAGCAGCTTAGGGCTCGCCCAGACAGGGGCCAAAAACATTCAGTACTTC,CASSLGLAQTGAKNIQYF
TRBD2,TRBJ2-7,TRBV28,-,TGTGCCAGCAGTTTCATAGCGGGAGGGCCCCTTAGGTACGAGCAGTACTTC,CASSFIAGGPLRYEQYF